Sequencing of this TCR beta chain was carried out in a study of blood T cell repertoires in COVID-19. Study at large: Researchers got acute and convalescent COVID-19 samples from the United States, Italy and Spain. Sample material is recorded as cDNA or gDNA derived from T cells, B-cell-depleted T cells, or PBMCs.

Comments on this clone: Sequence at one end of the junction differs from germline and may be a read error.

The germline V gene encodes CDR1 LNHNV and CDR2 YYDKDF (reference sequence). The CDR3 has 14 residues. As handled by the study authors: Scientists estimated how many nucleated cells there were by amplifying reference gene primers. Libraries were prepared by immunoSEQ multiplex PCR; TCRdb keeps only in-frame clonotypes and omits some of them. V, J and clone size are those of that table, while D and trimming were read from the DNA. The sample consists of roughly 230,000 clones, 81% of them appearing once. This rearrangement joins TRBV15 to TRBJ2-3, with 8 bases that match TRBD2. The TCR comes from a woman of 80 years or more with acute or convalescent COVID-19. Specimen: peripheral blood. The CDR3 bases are TGTGCCACCAGCAGAAGGACTAGCACCGATACGCAGTATTTT. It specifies CATSRRTSTDTQYF.